One TCR beta chain is described in this entry. Its specificity is unknown. Each subset's genomic DNA was split evenly across several immunoSEQ plates. Measured with immunoSEQ multiplex PCR; TCRdb has only the in-frame clones, and not every one. Among 2,500,000 or so clones, over 85% were seen once, and the ten largest hold 0.36%. This sample is drawn from a study of shared clonotypes between healthy human individuals. Broader study findings: Four donors held around 5% of naive CD4 clonotypes in common. Clonotype sharing among donors was expected to depend on sequencing depth.

It was into CD45RA+ naive and CD45RA-negative memory subsets that the CD4+ cells were split. This receptor was taken from a man younger than 35 in good health. Some clones in this sample may be carry-over from other donors' samples. The specimen sequenced was naive CD4+ T cells from PBMCs. As for subset: CD45RA+ positively selected.

The CDR3 DNA follows: TGTGCCAGCAGCTTAGGGCAGGGAGCGAAAGCTTTCTTT. This encodes CASSLGQGAKAFF. This rearrangement joins TRBV7-7 to TRBJ1-1, with D perhaps matching TRBD1 (5 bases). Germline-derived CDR1 and CDR2 are SSHAT and FNYEAQ (reference sequence). Trimming took 1 base from V and 9 from J, leaving 12 bases between them. The CDR3 runs to 13 residues.